The clone carrying this T cell receptor (beta chain) came up many times. This sample is part of a study of T-cell reconstitution after alpha-beta-depleted transplantation in children. Unique molecular identifiers were used to barcode this TCRbeta library. TCRdb processed the PCR reads anew with MiXCR; each CDR3 protein has one entry. Altogether hundreds of thousands of distinct CDR3 sequences are present, around 16% being singletons, with the ten largest covering approximately 1.1%. The CDR3 runs to 14 residues. The junction had 7 bases not matched to a gene; V was cut back by 3 bases and J by 6 bases. Per germline, CDR1 DFQATT and CDR2 SNEGSKA (reference sequence).

Sequenced material: PBMCs from the stem cell graft donor, taken from the stem cell graft. The gene calls are TRBV20-1 and TRBJ2-7, with 11 bases matching TRBD2. The sequence was collected from a human donor who donated a stem cell graft to a child with acute myeloid leukemia. CDR3 region: CSARELAGDREQYF. The CDR3 DNA follows: TGCAGTGCTAGGGAACTAGCGGGGGACCGCGAGCAGTACTTC.